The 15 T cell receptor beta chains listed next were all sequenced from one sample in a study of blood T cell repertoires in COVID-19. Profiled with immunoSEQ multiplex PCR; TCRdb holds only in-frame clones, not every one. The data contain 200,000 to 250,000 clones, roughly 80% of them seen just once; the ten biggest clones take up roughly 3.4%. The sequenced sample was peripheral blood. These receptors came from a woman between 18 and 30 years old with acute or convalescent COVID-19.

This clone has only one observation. CDR3 bases: TGCGCCAGCAGCCAAGGCGACAGGGCCGGAAACACCATATATTTT. Translated, it gives CASSQGDRAGNTIYF. The V gene is TRBV4-3, the J gene TRBJ1-3; 7 nucleotides match TRBD1. This CDR3 spans 15 amino acids. V lost 1 base to trimming and J lost 4 bases; unmatched junction nucleotides: 4. Germline V gene data show CDR1 as LGHNA and CDR2 as YSLEER.

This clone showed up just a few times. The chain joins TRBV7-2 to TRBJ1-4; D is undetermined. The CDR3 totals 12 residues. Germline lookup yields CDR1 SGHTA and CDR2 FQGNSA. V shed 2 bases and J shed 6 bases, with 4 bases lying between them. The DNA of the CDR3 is TGTGCCAGCAGCTTACCCGATGAAAAACTGTTTTTT. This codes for CASSLPDEKLFF. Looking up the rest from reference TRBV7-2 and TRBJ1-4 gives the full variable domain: GAGVSQSPSNKVTEKGKDVELRCDPISGHTALYWYRQSLGQGLEFLIYFQGNSAPDKSGLPSDRFSAERTGGSVSTLTIQRTQQEDSAVYLCASSLPDEKLFFGSGTQLSVL.

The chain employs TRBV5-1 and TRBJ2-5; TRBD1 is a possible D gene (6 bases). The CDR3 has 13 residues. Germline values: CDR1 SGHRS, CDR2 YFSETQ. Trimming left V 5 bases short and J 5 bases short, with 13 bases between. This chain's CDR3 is CASRYTGFETQYF. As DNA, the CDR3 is TGCGCCAGCAGATATACAGGGTTTGAGACCCAGTACTTC.

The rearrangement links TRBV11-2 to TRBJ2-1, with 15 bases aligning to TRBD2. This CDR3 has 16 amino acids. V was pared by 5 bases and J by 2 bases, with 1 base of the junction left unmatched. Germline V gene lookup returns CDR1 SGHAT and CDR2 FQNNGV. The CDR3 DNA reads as TGTGCCAGCAGCCGGACTAGCGGGGGGGCCTACAATGAGCAGTTCTTC. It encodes CASSRTSGGAYNEQFF.

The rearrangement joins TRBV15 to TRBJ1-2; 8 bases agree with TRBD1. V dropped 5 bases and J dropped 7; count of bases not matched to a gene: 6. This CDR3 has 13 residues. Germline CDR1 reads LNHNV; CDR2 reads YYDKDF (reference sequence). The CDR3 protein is CATSGYRGGGYTF. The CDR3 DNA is TGTGCCACCAGCGGATACAGGGGGGGTGGCTACACCTTC.

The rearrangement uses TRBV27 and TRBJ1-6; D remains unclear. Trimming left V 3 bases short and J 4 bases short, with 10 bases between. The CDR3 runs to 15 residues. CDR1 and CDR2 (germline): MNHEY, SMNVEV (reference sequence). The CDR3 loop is CASSFSPGYNSPLHF. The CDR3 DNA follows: TGTGCCAGCAGTTTTAGCCCCGGTTATAATTCACCCCTCCACTTT.

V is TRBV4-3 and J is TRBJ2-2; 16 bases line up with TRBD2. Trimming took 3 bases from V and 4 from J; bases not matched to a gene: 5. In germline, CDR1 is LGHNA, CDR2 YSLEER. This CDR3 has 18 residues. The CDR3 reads CASSQGLAGGLVTGELFF. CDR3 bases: TGCGCCAGCAGCCAGGGACTAGCGGGAGGGCTGGTCACCGGGGAGCTGTTTTTT.

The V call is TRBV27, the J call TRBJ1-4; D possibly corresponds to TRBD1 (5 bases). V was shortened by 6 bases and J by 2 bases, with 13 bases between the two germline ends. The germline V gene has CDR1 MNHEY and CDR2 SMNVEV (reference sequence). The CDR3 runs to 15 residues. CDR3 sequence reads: CASSYSGGTNEKLFF. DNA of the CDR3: TGTGCCAGCAGCTACTCGGGGGGGACTAATGAAAAACTGTTTTTT.

CDR3: CASSLVAGGLAETQYF. In nucleotides, the CDR3 is TGTGCCAGCAGCTTGGTCGCAGGGGGCTTGGCAGAGACCCAGTACTTC. The chain is built from TRBV5-5 and TRBJ2-5; 8 nucleotides line up with TRBD1. CDR1 SGHKS and CDR2 YYEKEE come from the germline V gene (reference sequence). There are 16 residues in the CDR3. Trimming at V came to 0 bases and at J to 4 bases, leaving 8 bases not matched to a gene. Looking up the rest from reference TRBV5-5 and TRBJ2-5 gives the full variable domain: DAGVTQSPTHLIKTRGQQVTLRCSPISGHKSVSWYQQVLGQGPQFIFQYYEKEERGRGNFPDRFSARQFPNYSSELNVNALLLGDSALYLCASSLVAGGLAETQYFGPGTRLLVL.

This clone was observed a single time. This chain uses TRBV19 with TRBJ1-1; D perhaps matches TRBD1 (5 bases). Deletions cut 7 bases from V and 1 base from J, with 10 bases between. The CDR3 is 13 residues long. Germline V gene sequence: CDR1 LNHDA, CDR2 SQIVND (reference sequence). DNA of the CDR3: TGTGCCAGTATGGCAGGGTGGAACACTGAAGCTTTCTTT. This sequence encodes CASMAGWNTEAFF. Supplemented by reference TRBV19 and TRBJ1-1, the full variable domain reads DGGITQSPKYLFRKEGQNVTLSCEQNLNHDAMYWYRQDPGQGLRLIYYSQIVNDFQKGDIAEGYSVSREKKESFPLTVTSAQKNPTAFYLCASMAGWNTEAFFGQGTRLTVV.

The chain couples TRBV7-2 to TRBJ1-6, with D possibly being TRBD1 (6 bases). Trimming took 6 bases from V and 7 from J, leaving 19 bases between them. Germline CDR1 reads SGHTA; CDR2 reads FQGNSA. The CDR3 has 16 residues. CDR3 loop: CASRRGGDILNSPLHF. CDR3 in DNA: TGTGCCAGCAGAAGAGGGGGGGATATTTTGAATTCACCCCTCCACTTT.

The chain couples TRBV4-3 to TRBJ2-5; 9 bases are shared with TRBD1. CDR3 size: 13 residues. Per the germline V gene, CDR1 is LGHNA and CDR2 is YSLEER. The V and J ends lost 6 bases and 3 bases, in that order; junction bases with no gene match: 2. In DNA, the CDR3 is TGCGCCAGCAGGCGGACAGGGGAAGAGACCCAGTACTTC. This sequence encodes CASRRTGEETQYF.

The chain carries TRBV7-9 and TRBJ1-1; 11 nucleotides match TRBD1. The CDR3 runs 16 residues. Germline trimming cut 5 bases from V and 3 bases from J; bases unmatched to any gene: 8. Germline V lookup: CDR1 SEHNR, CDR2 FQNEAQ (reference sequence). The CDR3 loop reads CASSELPGQGDTEAFF. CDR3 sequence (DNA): TGTGCCAGCAGCGAATTACCGGGACAGGGGGACACTGAAGCTTTCTTT. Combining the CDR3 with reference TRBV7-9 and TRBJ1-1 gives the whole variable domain DTGVSQNPRHKITKRGQNVTFRCDPISEHNRLYWYRQTLGQGPEFLTYFQNEAQLEKSRLLSDRFSAERPKGSFSTLEIQRTEQGDSAMYLCASSELPGQGDTEAFFGQGTRLTVV.

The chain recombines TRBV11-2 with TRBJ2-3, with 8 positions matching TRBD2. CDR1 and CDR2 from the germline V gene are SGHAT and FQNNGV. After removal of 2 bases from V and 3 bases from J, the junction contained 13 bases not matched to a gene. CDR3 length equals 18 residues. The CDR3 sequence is CASSLLIQREFLTDTQYF. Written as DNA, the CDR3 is TGTGCCAGCAGCTTATTAATTCAGCGGGAGTTTTTAACAGATACGCAGTATTTT.

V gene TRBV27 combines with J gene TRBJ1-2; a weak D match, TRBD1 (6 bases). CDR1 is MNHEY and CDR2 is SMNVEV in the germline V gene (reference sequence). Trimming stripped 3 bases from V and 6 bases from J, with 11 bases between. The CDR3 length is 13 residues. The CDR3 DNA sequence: TGTGCCAGCAGTTTCGTGGCAGGGGATGGCTACACCTTC. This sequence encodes CASSFVAGDGYTF.